Shown below are 26 T cell receptor beta chains from a single sample sequenced in a study of blood T cell repertoires in COVID-19. Produced via immunoSEQ multiplex PCR; TCRdb's table is partial and in-frame only. The sample has a few hundred thousand clones, approximately 82% seen once. Sequencing was carried out using PBMCs or T cells enriched from blood (not recorded which). The receptors were sampled from a man in his forties who had been exposed to COVID-19.

V and J are TRBV19 and TRBJ1-5, with D perhaps TRBD1 (5 bases). This CDR3 contains 15 residues. The V end lost 3 bases, the J end lost 4 bases, and 13 bases lay between the germline ends. Looked up from germline, CDR1 is LNHDA and CDR2 is SQIVND (reference sequence). The CDR3 loop reads CASSIGQGGNQPQHF. CDR3 nucleotides: TGTGCCAGTAGTATTGGGCAGGGTGGAAATCAGCCCCAGCATTTT. The whole variable domain, remainder taken from reference TRBV19 and TRBJ1-5, is DGGITQSPKYLFRKEGQNVTLSCEQNLNHDAMYWYRQDPGQGLRLIYYSQIVNDFQKGDIAEGYSVSREKKESFPLTVTSAQKNPTAFYLCASSIGQGGNQPQHFGDGTRLSIL.

The chain joins TRBV7-6 to TRBJ2-7, with 8 bases matching TRBD1. Germline assignment: CDR1 SGHVS and CDR2 FNYEAQ. The CDR3 extends over 18 amino acids. Germline trimming cut 2 bases from V and 3 bases from J; bases unmatched to any gene: 15. The DNA of the CDR3 is TGTGCCAGCAGCTTAAGGGCCCCCAACAGGGGGTCTATCTACGAGCAGTACTTC. This codes for CASSLRAPNRGSIYEQYF.

J is TRBJ2-6 and V is TRBV30; the D is unclear. Trimming shortened V by 2 bases and J by 0 bases, and 8 bases separated the two germline ends. The CDR3 sequence is 15 residues long. The germline gives CDR1 GTSNPN, CDR2 SVGIG (reference sequence). The CDR3 DNA is TGTGCCTGGAGTATGGCCCTCTCTGGGGCCAACGTCCTGACTTTC. Translated: CAWSMALSGANVLTF. Full variable domain (remainder filled in from reference TRBV30 and TRBJ2-6): SQTIHQWPATLVQPVGSPLSLECTVEGTSNPNLYWYRQAAGRGLQLLFYSVGIGQISSEVPQNLSASRPQDRQFILSSKKLLLSDSGFYLCAWSMALSGANVLTFGAGSRLTVL.

The chain is built from TRBV3-1 (or the pseudogene TRBV3-2) and TRBJ1-2; D possibly corresponds to TRBD1 (5 bases). The CDR3 has 16 residues. CDR1 and CDR2 from the germline V gene are LGHDT and YNNKEL (reference sequence). V was pared by 4 bases and J by 4 bases, with 19 bases between. Here the CDR3 reads CASSPQTARSGYGYTF. CDR3 nucleotide sequence: TGTGCCAGCAGCCCCCAGACAGCCCGGAGTGGCTATGGCTACACCTTC.

This chain connects TRBV5-4 to TRBJ2-7; D perhaps matches TRBD1 (6 bases). CDR1 and CDR2 (germline): SGHNT, YYREEE (reference sequence). CDR3 length: 13 residues. The V gene lost 2 bases and the J gene lost 6 bases, with 12 bases spanning the gap. Written as DNA, the CDR3 is TGTGCCAGCAGCTTCAACGACAGGCGCGAGCAGTACTTC. As protein: CASSFNDRREQYF.

This clone was seen only a few times. V gene TRBV6-5 combines with J gene TRBJ2-1; 8 bases are a match to TRBD2. The CDR3 has 15 residues. Germline CDR1 and CDR2: MNHEY and SVGAGI. V lost 5 bases, J lost 3 bases, and 6 bases stayed unmatched. Here the CDR3 reads CASSPSGSLYNEQFF. The DNA of the CDR3 is TGTGCCAGCAGTCCAAGCGGGAGCCTCTACAATGAGCAGTTCTTC.

This chain uses TRBV3-1 (or the pseudogene TRBV3-2) with TRBJ2-7, with a possible D match to TRBD2 (6 bases). Trimming left V 5 bases short and J 2 bases short, with 10 bases between. CDR1 is LGHDT, CDR2 YNNKEL, per germline (reference sequence). This CDR3 has 13 amino acids. In DNA form, the CDR3 reads TGTGCCAGCAGCGTGCGGGGCACCTACGAGCAGTACTTC. Translating it yields CASSVRGTYEQYF.

V usage is TRBV30 and J usage is TRBJ2-7; TRBD1 is a possible D gene (6 bases). CDR1 and CDR2 (germline): GTSNPN, SVGIG (reference sequence). The V end lost 4 bases, the J end lost 5 bases, and 12 bases lay between the germline ends. This CDR3 has 12 amino acids. The CDR3 spells CAWNIGTHEQYF. The DNA of the CDR3 is TGTGCCTGGAATATCGGGACACACGAGCAGTACTTC.

The chain links TRBV11-3 to TRBJ2-2; TRBD2 agrees at 13 bases. With 1 base clipped from V and 7 bases from J, the junction kept 9 bases outside the gene matches. Germline V gene sequence: CDR1 SGHNT, CDR2 YENEEA. CDR3 size: 18 residues. CDR3 coding DNA: TGTGCCAGCAGCTTAGCAGAACTCGGGACTAGCGGGAACGGGGAGCTGTTTTTT. This gives the protein CASSLAELGTSGNGELFF.

This clone was recorded only once. The chain combines TRBV2 with TRBJ2-3; possibly TRBD1 for D (5 bases). Trimming shortened V by 10 bases and J by 4 bases, and 15 bases separated the two germline ends. Germline loops: CDR1 SNHLY, CDR2 FYNNEI. The CDR3 is 13 residues long. CDR3 bases: TGTGCCACCTCCTTGGGGCCTTCAGATACGCAGTATTTT. Its protein is CATSLGPSDTQYF.

The genes are TRBV29-1 and TRBJ1-1, with TRBD1 matching over 7 bases. This CDR3 comprises 11 residues. Germline V CDR1 and CDR2: SQVTM, ANQGSEA. J was trimmed by 8 bases and V by 8 bases; bases with no gene match: 8. In nucleotides, the CDR3 is TGCAGCATTTCCAGGGGGGAGGAAGCTTTCTTT. Its translation is CSISRGEEAFF.

The genes are TRBV4-1 and TRBJ2-1; D gene uncertain. The CDR3 runs 14 residues. V lost 3 bases and J 6 bases, leaving 12 bases between the germline ends. Looked up from germline, CDR1 is MGHRA and CDR2 is YSYEKL. CDR3 bases: TGCGCCAGCAGCCAGACTGACTGGATCAATGAGCAGTTCTTC. It specifies CASSQTDWINEQFF.

This clone turned up a few times. This rearrangement joins TRBV6-5 to TRBJ1-2; a weak D match, TRBD1 (5 bases). The CDR3 runs to 14 residues. The V and J ends lost 6 bases and 4 bases respectively, with 15 bases between them. Germline assignment: CDR1 MNHEY and CDR2 SVGAGI. CDR3 in amino acids: CASRAGDRRYGYTF. For the CDR3, the DNA is TGTGCCAGCAGGGCAGGCGACAGACGCTATGGCTACACCTTC.

This chain links TRBV18 with TRBJ2-5; a possible D gene is TRBD2 (5 bases). Trimming took off 2 bases at V and 5 bases at J, with 15 bases between the two ends. CDR1 is KGHSH, CDR2 LQKENI, per germline. CDR3 size: 15 residues. The CDR3 is CASSPMRDPRETQYF. The CDR3 nucleotides are TGTGCCAGCTCACCAATGAGGGATCCGAGGGAGACCCAGTACTTC.

The chain is built from TRBV6-5 and TRBJ2-3; D uncertain. V lost 2 bases and J lost 5, with 5 bases in between. Germline V lookup: CDR1 MNHEY, CDR2 SVGAGI. This CDR3 has 12 amino acids. The CDR3 DNA sequence: TGTGCCAGCAGTTACGCCGGAGATACGCAGTATTTT. Translating it yields CASSYAGDTQYF.

The rearrangement links TRBV19 to TRBJ1-1; the D gene is possibly TRBD1 (5 bases). Germline CDR1 is LNHDA and CDR2 is SQIVND (reference sequence). Trimming took 5 bases from V and 5 from J, leaving 12 bases between them. The CDR3 is made up of 13 amino acids. DNA for the CDR3: TGTGCCAGTAGTCCAGGGCTCGGGACTGAAGCTTTCTTT. Amino acid sequence: CASSPGLGTEAFF.

This clone was seen a single time. The chain employs TRBV19 and TRBJ1-5; a possible D gene is TRBD1 (5 bases). The V end was cut by 7 bases, the J end by 1 base, with 14 bases between. CDR1 is LNHDA and CDR2 is SQIVND in the germline V gene (reference sequence). CDR3 length equals 15 residues. CDR3 DNA: TGTGCCAGTACCACCACCGGGGGAAGCAATCAGCCCCAGCATTTT. It yields the protein CASTTTGGSNQPQHF. The full variable domain, its missing parts supplied by reference TRBV19 and TRBJ1-5, is DGGITQSPKYLFRKEGQNVTLSCEQNLNHDAMYWYRQDPGQGLRLIYYSQIVNDFQKGDIAEGYSVSREKKESFPLTVTSAQKNPTAFYLCASTTTGGSNQPQHFGDGTRLSIL.

The chain has TRBV5-6 and TRBJ2-7; TRBD1 is a possible D gene (6 bases). Germline CDR1 and CDR2: SGHDT and YYEEEE. The CDR3 is 15 amino acids. Trimming left V 3 bases short and J 4 bases short, with 17 bases between. The CDR3 coding sequence is TGTGCCAGCAGCTACTCCGGGACAAGGTTTTACGAGCAGTACTTC. Its translation is CASSYSGTRFYEQYF.

The rearrangement joins TRBV12-3 or TRBV12-4 to TRBJ2-3; the D is unclear. V lost 6 bases and J 4 bases, leaving 5 bases between the germline ends. CDR3 size: 11 residues. CDR3 sequence: CASSEPDTQYF. The CDR3 DNA reads TGTGCCAGCAGCGAGCCAGATACGCAGTATTTT.

The chain uses TRBV12-5 and TRBJ2-2, with 7 bases identical to TRBD1. CDR3 size: 21 residues. Trimming at V came to 0 bases and at J to 0 bases, leaving 16 bases not matched to a gene. Germline loops: CDR1 LGHNT, CDR2 FRNRAP. For the CDR3, the DNA is TGTGCTAGTGGTTTGGTACCAGGAGACAGGGTAGCCCTATCGAACACCGGGGAGCTGTTTTTT. Translation gives CASGLVPGDRVALSNTGELFF.

Written as DNA, the CDR3 is TGTGCCAGCAGCACAGGGGATATCCAGCCCCAGCATTTT. It translates to CASSTGDIQPQHF. The gene calls are TRBV12-3 or TRBV12-4 and TRBJ1-5; TRBD1 matches at 7 bases. This CDR3 has 13 residues. V shed 6 bases, J shed 7 bases, and the junction held 6 bases outside the gene matches.

The CDR3 is CAINGQGYGYTF. CDR3 DNA: TGTGCCATCAACGGACAGGGCTATGGCTACACCTTC. The gene calls are TRBV10-3 and TRBJ1-2, with 8 bases matching TRBD1. The length of the CDR3 is 12 residues. Germline V gives CDR1 ENHRY, CDR2 SYGVKD. V lost 7 bases, J lost 4 bases, and 2 bases stayed unmatched.

This clone was observed a single time. CDR3 DNA: TGTGCCAGCAGTTTATACCCGGGACAGGAGGGCACTGAAGCTTTCTTT. Amino acid sequence: CASSLYPGQEGTEAFF. The V call is TRBV27, the J call TRBJ1-1; 8 bases fit TRBD1. This CDR3 region has 16 residues. Trimming cost V 1 base and J 4 bases; bases outside gene matches: 8. Germline CDR1 MNHEY, CDR2 SMNVEV (reference sequence).

J is TRBJ2-3 and V is TRBV24-1; D perhaps matches TRBD2 (7 bases). The CDR3 extends over 16 amino acids. The germline gives CDR1 KGHDR, CDR2 SFDVKD. V shed 7 bases and J shed 0 bases, with 16 bases lying between them. CDR3 DNA: TGTGCCACCAGCCCATCACAGGGAGGGAGCACAGATACGCAGTATTTT. Its translation: CATSPSQGGSTDTQYF.

J is TRBJ2-3 and V is TRBV5-1; TRBD1 might be the D (5 bases). The CDR3 is 15 amino acids. Looked up from germline, CDR1 is SGHRS and CDR2 is YFSETQ. V gave up 4 bases and J gave up 1 base, with 13 bases separating them. This CDR3 is CASSLQGLGTDTQYF. The CDR3 coding sequence is TGCGCCAGCAGCCTCCAGGGTCTAGGCACAGATACGCAGTATTTT. The complete variable domain, with remaining parts taken from reference TRBV5-1 and TRBJ2-3, reads KAGVTQTPRYLIKTRGQQVTLSCSPISGHRSVSWYQQTPGQGLQFLFEYFSETQRNKGNFPGRFSGRQFSNSRSEMNVSTLELGDSALYLCASSLQGLGTDTQYFGPGTRLTVL.

The chain employs TRBV5-1 and TRBJ2-7; D perhaps matches TRBD1 (5 bases). The germline CDR1 and CDR2 sequences are SGHRS and YFSETQ. V lost 1 base and J 2 bases, leaving 13 bases between the germline ends. The CDR3 consists of 15 residues. The CDR3 protein is CASSLRQGSTYEQYF. The CDR3 nucleotides are TGCGCCAGCAGCTTGCGGCAGGGCTCCACCTACGAGCAGTACTTC.